Sequencing of this TCR beta chain was carried out in a study of T cells in tumors after PD-1 blockade. At the level of the study: Patients received pembrolizumab 200 mg every 3 weeks or cemiplimab 350 mg every 2 weeks.

Libraries were prepared by immunoSEQ multiplex PCR; TCRdb keeps only in-frame clonotypes and omits some of them. The sample records approximately 63,000 clones, about 74% being singletons. Study-wide points: Peripheral recruitment is suggested, as some novel exhausted tumor clones were in pre-treatment blood.

Comments on this clone: What it recognizes is unknown.

V was clipped by 5 bases and J by 9 bases, with 14 bases between them. The germline gives CDR1 GTSNPN, CDR2 SVGIG (reference sequence). This CDR3 comprises 13 residues. The sample was PBMCs, taken after anti-PD-1 treatment. This chain joins TRBV30 and TRBJ1-6, with D unresolved. This receptor was obtained from a human donor with basal cell carcinoma. The chain's CDR3 is CAWSKGSVSPLHF. The CDR3 DNA follows: TGTGCCTGGTCGAAGGGAAGCGTTTCACCCCTCCACTTT.